The 13 T cell receptor beta chains given below trace back to one sample, sequenced in a study of blood T cell repertoires in COVID-19. Using immunoSEQ multiplex PCR, the repertoire was profiled, and TCRdb retains in-frame clones only, with some absent. The sample contains under 150,000 clones, approximately 80% of which appear only once. Sample: peripheral blood. The receptors were sampled from a man aged 35 to 55 with active or convalescent COVID-19.

The chain is built from TRBV3-1 (or the pseudogene TRBV3-2) and TRBJ1-2, with 9 bases lining up with TRBD1. This CDR3 region has 14 residues. V gave up 4 bases and J gave up 8 bases; unmatched junction bases: 8. The germline V gene encodes CDR1 LGHDT and CDR2 YNNKEL (reference sequence). As DNA, the CDR3 is TGTGCCAGCAGCCCGTCCGGGACAGGGAGAGGCTACACCTTC. Translated, it gives CASSPSGTGRGYTF.

CDR3 DNA sequence: TGTGCCAGCAGCACCGGGACTAGCGGCGTCAATGAGCAGTTCTTC. Translation: CASSTGTSGVNEQFF. This chain links TRBV7-3 with TRBJ2-1; 11 bases fit TRBD2. CDR1 SGHTA and CDR2 FQGTGA come from the germline V gene. The CDR3 consists of 15 residues. The V and J ends lost 5 bases and 6 bases, in that order; junction bases with no gene match: 6.

The chain combines TRBV10-3 with TRBJ1-3, with TRBD1 matching over 8 bases. The germline V gene encodes CDR1 ENHRY and CDR2 SYGVKD. V shed 10 bases, J shed 1 base, and the junction held 3 bases outside the gene matches. The length of the CDR3 is 13 residues. CDR3: CATGTGSGNTIYF. CDR3 nucleotides: TGTGCCACAGGGACAGGATCTGGAAACACCATATATTTT.

The chain has TRBV19 and TRBJ2-1; D might be TRBD2 (6 bases). CDR3 size: 17 residues. Germline loops: CDR1 LNHDA, CDR2 SQIVND (reference sequence). V dropped 1 base and J dropped 1 base, with 14 bases sitting between them. The CDR3 DNA reads as TGTGCCAGTAGTATAGGACTAGATGGGCTATCCTACAATGAGCAGTTCTTC. It yields the protein CASSIGLDGLSYNEQFF.

V is TRBV7-6 and J is TRBJ2-7; 7 bases agree with TRBD2. The V gene end was trimmed by 4 bases and the J gene end by 3 bases; junction bases not matched to a gene: 15. This CDR3 has 17 amino acids. Germline lookup yields CDR1 SGHVS and CDR2 FNYEAQ. CDR3 sequence reads: CASSWAERIRGDYEQYF. The CDR3 coding sequence is TGTGCCAGCAGCTGGGCTGAAAGAATCCGGGGGGACTACGAGCAGTACTTC.

This clone appeared a few times. This chain uses TRBV20-1 with TRBJ2-5; 8 bases are shared with TRBD1. With V trimmed by 3 bases and J by 5 bases, 11 bases remained unmatched. CDR1 is DFQATT, CDR2 SNEGSKA, per germline (reference sequence). This CDR3 spans 15 amino acids. The chain's CDR3 is CSASPSGTGGETQYF. For the CDR3, the DNA is TGCAGTGCTAGTCCTTCGGGGACAGGAGGCGAGACCCAGTACTTC.

The chain recombines TRBV27 with TRBJ2-3; the D gene is possibly TRBD2 (6 bases). V gave up 5 bases and J gave up 2 bases, with 14 bases separating them. Looked up from germline, CDR1 is MNHEY and CDR2 is SMNVEV (reference sequence). The CDR3 has 15 residues. The CDR3: CASSTRDSNTDTQYF. In DNA form, the CDR3 reads TGTGCCAGCAGTACACGGGACTCAAACACAGATACGCAGTATTTT.

The table lists this clone with a count of one. The chain is built from TRBV10-3 and TRBJ2-2, with 7 bases identical to TRBD2. The length of the CDR3 is 14 residues. Germline-derived CDR1 and CDR2 are ENHRY and SYGVKD. Trimming cost V 10 bases and J 0 bases; bases outside gene matches: 5. Written as DNA, the CDR3 is TGTGCCACCACGGGACTAACGAACACCGGGGAGCTGTTTTTT. Amino acids: CATTGLTNTGELFF.

The chain links TRBV5-6 to TRBJ2-6; possible D gene TRBD1, 6 bases. Trimming took 4 bases from V and 2 from J, leaving 13 bases between them. The CDR3 runs to 16 residues. Looked up from germline, CDR1 is SGHDT and CDR2 is YYEEEE. The CDR3 loop is CASSKSTGTGANVLTF. The CDR3 region has the DNA TGTGCCAGCAGCAAATCTACAGGGACTGGGGCCAACGTCCTGACTTTC.

V usage is TRBV6-5 and J usage is TRBJ1-3; 7 bases fit TRBD1. Losses at the gene ends were 6 bases for V and 1 base for J; bases not matched to a gene: 6. The CDR3 is made up of 15 amino acids. Germline V lookup: CDR1 MNHEY, CDR2 SVGAGI. DNA of the CDR3: TGTGCCAGCAGGAATCAGGGGGAATCTGGAAACACCATATATTTT. Translating gives CASRNQGESGNTIYF.

V is TRBV5-1 and J is TRBJ2-3, with D perhaps matching TRBD2 (5 bases). Looked up from germline, CDR1 is SGHRS and CDR2 is YFSETQ. V lost 4 bases to trimming and J lost 6 bases, with 15 bases between them. The CDR3 is 14 residues long. In DNA form, the CDR3 reads TGCGCCAGCAGCGTGACCGCAGGCGGGGATACGCAGTATTTT. This codes for CASSVTAGGDTQYF.

The V call is TRBV7-2, the J call TRBJ1-4; 8 bases are shared with TRBD1. V lost 6 bases and J lost 5; bases outside the gene matches: 11. Germline CDR1 reads SGHTA; CDR2 reads FQGNSA. The CDR3 spans 16 residues. In DNA form, the CDR3 reads TGTGCCAGCAGTCAACTCCCCGGACAGGGAAATGAAAAACTGTTTTTT. Translating gives CASSQLPGQGNEKLFF.

The chain couples TRBV2 to TRBJ2-2; D is perhaps TRBD1 (6 bases). Germline CDR1 reads SNHLY; CDR2 reads FYNNEI. V lost 1 base to trimming and J lost 4 bases, with 10 bases between them. CDR3 length: 15 residues. CDR3 protein: CASSEDRAGTGELFF. Written as DNA, the CDR3 is TGTGCCAGCAGTGAAGACAGGGCTGGCACCGGGGAGCTGTTTTTT.